The 8 T cell receptor beta chains reported below all come from one sample, sequenced in a study of shared clonotypes between healthy human individuals. Method: immunoSEQ multiplex PCR; TCRdb's copy keeps in-frame clones and lacks some. The data show about 2 million clones, with 85% to 95% seen just once and 0.9% to 1.3% held by the top ten. Naive CD8 populations comprised CD45RO-negative cells positively selected for CCR7, excluding terminally differentiated effector memory CD45RA+ cells. Sequencing used naive CD8+ T cells sorted from blood. Receptors were obtained from a man aged 18 to 29 in good health.

The rearrangement links TRBV4-1 to TRBJ1-3; 8 bases are shared with TRBD1. Germline-derived CDR1 and CDR2 are MGHRA and YSYEKL. Trimming removed 4 bases from V and 8 bases from J; junction bases left unmatched: 10. The CDR3 runs to 15 residues. Written as DNA, the CDR3 is TGCGCCAGCAGCCTCGGGACAGGAGGGGAAGACACCATATATTTT. It codes for CASSLGTGGEDTIYF.

The chain recombines TRBV7-8 with TRBJ1-1, with D maybe TRBD1 (5 bases). V was cut by 5 bases and J by 0 bases, with 13 bases left in between. CDR1 is SGHVS and CDR2 is FQNEAQ in the germline V gene. CDR3 length: 15 residues. The CDR3 DNA reads TGTGCCAGCAGCCCCGGGGCGAACGTGAACACTGAAGCTTTCTTT. Its protein is CASSPGANVNTEAFF.

This chain joins TRBV19 and TRBJ1-6, with a tentative D call TRBD1 (5 bases). Germline V gene lookup returns CDR1 LNHDA and CDR2 SQIVND (reference sequence). The CDR3 runs 16 residues. The V end was cut by 6 bases, the J end by 7 bases, with 19 bases between. As DNA, the CDR3 is TGTGCCAGTAGGGAGGGGCCCGGGAATATAAATTCACCCCTCCACTTT. Its translation is CASREGPGNINSPLHF.

V is TRBV29-1 and J is TRBJ1-2; D is undetermined. Germline CDR1 SQVTM, CDR2 ANQGSEA. CDR3 length: 13 residues. Trimming shortened V by 3 bases and J by 1 base, and 9 bases separated the two germline ends. CDR3: CSVEGIVNYGYTF. In DNA, the CDR3 is TGCAGCGTTGAGGGGATAGTTAACTATGGCTACACCTTC.

This chain connects TRBV5-5 to TRBJ1-2, with 7 bases aligning to TRBD1. V shed 0 bases and J 4 bases; nucleotides not matched to a gene: 6. This CDR3 region has 15 residues. The V gene's germline CDR1 is SGHKS and CDR2 YYEKEE (reference sequence). The chain's CDR3 is CASSLDRGPSYGYTF. Written as DNA, the CDR3 is TGTGCCAGCAGCTTGGACAGGGGCCCGAGCTATGGCTACACCTTC.

The chain recombines TRBV29-1 with TRBJ2-3; TRBD2 agrees at 8 bases. With V trimmed by 4 bases and J by 5 bases, 11 bases remained unmatched. CDR1 is SQVTM, CDR2 ANQGSEA, per germline. This CDR3 is built from 15 residues. The CDR3 sequence is CSVVPRAGDGDTQYF. The CDR3 coding sequence is TGCAGCGTTGTCCCTCGAGCGGGAGATGGAGATACGCAGTATTTT.

The J gene is TRBJ2-2, the V gene TRBV5-6; 7 nucleotides match TRBD1. V dropped 4 bases and J dropped 7; count of bases not matched to a gene: 10. In germline, CDR1 is SGHDT, CDR2 YYEEEE. CDR3 size: 15 residues. Here the CDR3 DNA reads TGTGCCAGCAGCACCGGACAGGCGAGGGGCGGGGAGCTGTTTTTT. It yields the protein CASSTGQARGGELFF. The variable domain in full, completed from reference TRBV5-6 and TRBJ2-2, reads DAGVTQSPTHLIKTRGQQVTLRCSPKSGHDTVSWYQQALGQGPQFIFQYYEEEERQRGNFPDRFSGHQFPNYSSELNVNALLLGDSALYLCASSTGQARGGELFFGEGSRLTVL.

The sample holds one count of this clone. The sample has other DNA sequences that encode this CDR3 too. This chain joins TRBV27 and TRBJ2-3; D is undetermined. CDR3 length equals 14 residues. V was trimmed by 3 bases and J by 1 base, leaving 8 bases between them. The germline V gene encodes CDR1 MNHEY and CDR2 SMNVEV (reference sequence). Here the CDR3 reads CASSLYPGTDTQYF. The CDR3 nucleotides are TGTGCCAGCAGTTTGTATCCCGGCACAGATACGCAGTATTTT.